This T cell receptor beta chain emerged from a study of regulatory T cells in long-lasting Graves disease. Study background: Less than 3 months of antithyroid drugs had been taken by newly diagnosed Graves' patients.

Time point meaning: newly diagnosed GD, antithyroid drugs for less than 3 months. From RNA extracted from PBMCs, the TCR library was made. In each case, Graves' disease was diagnosed per American Thyroid Association guidelines. V lost 3 bases to trimming and J lost 8 bases, with 28 bases between them. The CDR3 contains 18 residues. Germline assignment: CDR1 KGHSH and CDR2 LQKENI. This clonotype was detected ten times or more. iRepertoire HTBI primers and Arm-PCR of CDR3 regions built TCR beta libraries. TCRdb reprocessed the multiplex PCR reads with MiXCR, giving one entry per CDR3 protein. There are about 220,000 distinct CDR3 sequences in the sample; around 20% occur only once, and about an eighth lies in the top ten. These same records also appear under a second study, on T cells in Graves' hyperthyroidism and ophthalmopathy.

This chain uses TRBV18 with TRBJ1-2; maybe TRBD1 (5 bases). The sequence was obtained from a woman in her thirties with Graves disease. The sample consisted of peripheral blood mononuclear cells (PBMCs), taken at new diagnosis, from a patient treated with antithyroid drugs. The chain's CDR3 is CASSPLSDIAPREGGYTF. CDR3 DNA: TGTGCCAGCTCACCTTTGTCGGACATTGCGCCTCGCGAAGGGGGCTACACCTTC.